The clone carrying this T cell receptor (beta chain) was recorded many times. The antigen is undetermined. This entry belongs to a study of T cells in Graves' hyperthyroidism and ophthalmopathy. Study-level results: From stable hyperthyroidism, ophthalmopathy was set apart by a 13 V-J model.

It was RNA transcripts that yielded the amplified TCR beta CDR3 regions. The TCR CDR3 was amplified in a first-round RT-PCR using the HTBI primer set. TCRdb reanalysed the multiplex PCR reads using MiXCR and keeps one entry per CDR3 protein. The sample lists 200,000 to 300,000 distinct CDR3 sequences; approximately 16% were seen once. Per germline, CDR1 SNHLY and CDR2 FYNNEI. This CDR3 is built from 18 residues. V was clipped by 3 bases and J by 1 base; unmatched bases: 9. In the ophthalmopathy cohort, Clinical Activity Score was at least 3, NOSPECS grade at least 4, and duration under 3 months. Uncontrolled infection, other autoimmune disease, pregnancy or lactation barred patients from enrollment.

Sequencing was done on a sample of blood. This clonotype was obtained from a woman younger than 35 with Graves' ophthalmopathy. This sequence joins TRBV2 and TRBJ2-1, with 10 bases aligning to TRBD2. The CDR3 DNA is TGTGCCAGCAGTGATCCTAGCGGGGGATCCCCATCCTACAATGAGCAGTTCTTC. Translating gives CASSDPSGGSPSYNEQFF.